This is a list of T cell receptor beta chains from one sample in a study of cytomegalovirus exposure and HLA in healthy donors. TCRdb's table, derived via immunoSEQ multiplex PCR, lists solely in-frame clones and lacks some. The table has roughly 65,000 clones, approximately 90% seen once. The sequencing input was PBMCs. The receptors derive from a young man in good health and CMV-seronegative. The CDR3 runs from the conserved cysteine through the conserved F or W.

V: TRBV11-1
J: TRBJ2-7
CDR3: CASRGGATYEQYF

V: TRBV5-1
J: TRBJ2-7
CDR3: CASRTDRVNYEQYF

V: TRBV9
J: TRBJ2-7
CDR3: CASSPQLAGEFEQYF

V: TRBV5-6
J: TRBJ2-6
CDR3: CASSFGGAGANVLTF

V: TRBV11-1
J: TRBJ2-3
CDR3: CASSIDGGLSNTQYF

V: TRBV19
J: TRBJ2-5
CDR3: CASSIDQTGGQTQYF

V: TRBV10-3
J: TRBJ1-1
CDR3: CAIRGTGQDTEAFF

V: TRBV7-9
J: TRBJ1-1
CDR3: CASKGGTAEAFF

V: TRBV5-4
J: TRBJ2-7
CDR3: CASNSQSRGLAIDEQYF

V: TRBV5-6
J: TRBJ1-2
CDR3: CASSWRWQTGNYGYTF

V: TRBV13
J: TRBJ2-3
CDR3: CASSLHPGLATDTQYF

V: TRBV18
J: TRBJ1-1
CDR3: CASSRDRDTEAFF

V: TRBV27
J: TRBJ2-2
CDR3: CASRTGDTGELFF

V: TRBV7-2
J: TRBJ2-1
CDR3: CASSRGQGFYNEQFF

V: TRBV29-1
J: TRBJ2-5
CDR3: CSFGQGILETQYF

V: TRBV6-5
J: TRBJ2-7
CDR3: CASSYSNAHNYEQYF

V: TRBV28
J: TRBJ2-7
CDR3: CASSRAGTLYEQYF

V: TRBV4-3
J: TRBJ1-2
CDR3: CASSQTQGNYGYTF

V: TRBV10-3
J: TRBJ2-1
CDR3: CAIRATSGGNNEQFF

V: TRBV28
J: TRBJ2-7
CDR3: CASSFEGQGALEQYF

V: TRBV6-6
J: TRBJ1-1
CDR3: CASRTTGTNTEAFF

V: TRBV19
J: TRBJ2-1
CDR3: CASSPAGTRVLFF

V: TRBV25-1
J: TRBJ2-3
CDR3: CASSEFGGSSTDTQYF

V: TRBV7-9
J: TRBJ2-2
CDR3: CASSPHYGNTGELFF

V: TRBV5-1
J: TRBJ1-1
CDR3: CASSRQGDTEAFF

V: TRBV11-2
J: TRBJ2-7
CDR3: CASSPGRLGGHEQYF

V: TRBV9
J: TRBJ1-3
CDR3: CASSQGQGETRNTIYF

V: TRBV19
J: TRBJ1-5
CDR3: CASTPTGGFQPQHF

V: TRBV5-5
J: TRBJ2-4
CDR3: CASSLGQVINTVIQYF

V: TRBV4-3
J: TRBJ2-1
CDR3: CASSQVNRNEQFF

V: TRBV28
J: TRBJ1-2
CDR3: CASFPDNMGLYGYTF

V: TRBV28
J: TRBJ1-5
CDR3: CASSRGLQHF

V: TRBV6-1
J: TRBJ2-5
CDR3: CASSETGTAQETQYF

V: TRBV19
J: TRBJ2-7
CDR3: CASTDGYEQYF

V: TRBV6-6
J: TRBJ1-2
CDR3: CASMVTANYGYTF

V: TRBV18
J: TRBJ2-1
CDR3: CASSPPKGLGIDEQFF

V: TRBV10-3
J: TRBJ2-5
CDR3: CAISETGGDPETQYF

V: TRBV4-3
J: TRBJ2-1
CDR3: CASSHVLAEDEQFF

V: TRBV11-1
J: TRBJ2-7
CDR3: CASSFGLAGSCEQYF

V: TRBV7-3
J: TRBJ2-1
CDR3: CASSLTLAGNVEQFF

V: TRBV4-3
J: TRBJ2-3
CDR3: CASSQGLASSADTQYF

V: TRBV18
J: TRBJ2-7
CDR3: CASSQGHRDPYEQYF

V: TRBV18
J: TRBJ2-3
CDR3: CASSRTGRLQTSTDTQYF

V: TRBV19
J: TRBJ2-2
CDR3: CAISAGRAITGELFF

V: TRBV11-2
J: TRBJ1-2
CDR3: CASSLDSYGYTF

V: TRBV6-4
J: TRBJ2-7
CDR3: CASTVWLEMYPYEQYF

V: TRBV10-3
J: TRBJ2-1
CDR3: CAITRSSGTSSYNEQFF